The 20 T cell receptor beta chains given below trace back to one sample, sequenced in a study of cytomegalovirus exposure and HLA in healthy donors. Profiled with immunoSEQ multiplex PCR; TCRdb holds only in-frame clones, not every one. The data show about 160,000 clones, with approximately 86% seen just once and approximately 2.2% held by the top ten. The sample was PBMCs. These receptor sequences come from a woman in her late teens or twenties in good health and CMV-seronegative.

J is TRBJ2-5 and V is TRBV9; D possibly corresponds to TRBD2 (5 bases). Trimming left V 0 bases short and J 5 bases short, with 14 bases between. The CDR3 has 15 amino acids. Germline loops: CDR1 SGDLS, CDR2 YYNGEE. CDR3 loop: CASSVGGEPGETQYF. CDR3 nucleotide sequence: TGTGCCAGCAGCGTAGGGGGTGAGCCGGGGGAGACCCAGTACTTC.

The V call is TRBV6-1, the J call TRBJ2-7, with D maybe TRBD1 (5 bases). Germline CDR1 is MNHNS and CDR2 is SASEGT. Trimming stripped 4 bases from V and 2 bases from J, with 9 bases between. The length of the CDR3 is 13 residues. The CDR3 here is CASSGAGTYEQYF. Written as DNA, the CDR3 is TGTGCCAGCAGTGGCGCAGGGACCTACGAGCAGTACTTC.

The chain uses TRBV5-6 and TRBJ2-3, with 11 bases matching TRBD2. Germline CDR1 SGHDT, CDR2 YYEEEE. Germline trimming cut 2 bases from V and 3 bases from J; bases unmatched to any gene: 5. The CDR3 sequence is 16 residues long. The CDR3 bases are TGTGCCAGCAGCTTTACTAGCGGGAGTCGGACAGATACGCAGTATTTT. Translating it yields CASSFTSGSRTDTQYF.

The chain has TRBV5-1 and TRBJ1-2, with 7 bases fitting TRBD1. The CDR3 totals 13 residues. The V and J ends lost 4 bases and 5 bases, in that order; junction bases with no gene match: 5. Germline V gene data show CDR1 as SGHRS and CDR2 as YFSETQ. CDR3 sequence (DNA): TGCGCCAGCAGCCTCGGGACAGTATATGGCTACACCTTC. Translating it yields CASSLGTVYGYTF.

The CDR3 region is CASSSSGQSNTEAFF. DNA of the CDR3: TGTGCCAGCAGCTCCTCCGGACAGTCGAACACTGAAGCTTTCTTT. The V and J genes are TRBV9 and TRBJ1-1; D is possibly TRBD1 (6 bases). The length of the CDR3 is 15 residues. V was pared by 4 bases and J by 1 base, with 14 bases between. Germline loops: CDR1 SGDLS, CDR2 YYNGEE.

The V call is TRBV4-3, the J call TRBJ2-3; 9 bases fit TRBD1. There are 14 residues in the CDR3. The germline V gene encodes CDR1 LGHNA and CDR2 YSLEER. The V and J ends lost 0 bases and 9 bases, in that order; junction bases with no gene match: 4. CDR3 DNA: TGCGCCAGCAGCCAAGACTCGGGACAGGGCACGCAGTATTTT. This encodes CASSQDSGQGTQYF.

V gene TRBV10-3 combines with J gene TRBJ1-2; D might be TRBD1 (5 bases). Trimming pared 0 bases from V and 4 bases from J, leaving 21 bases between. Germline loops: CDR1 ENHRY, CDR2 SYGVKD. The CDR3 length is 18 residues. The chain's CDR3 is CAISESHLGGYESYGYTF. The CDR3 DNA is TGTGCCATCAGTGAGTCCCACCTGGGGGGATATGAGAGCTATGGCTACACCTTC.

This clone showed up just once. V and J are TRBV12-5 and TRBJ2-1; 8 bases line up with TRBD2. The CDR3 totals 15 residues. Trimming took 4 bases from V and 0 from J; bases not matched to a gene: 2. CDR1 and CDR2 from the germline V gene are LGHNT and FRNRAP. This CDR3 is CASGSTSVSYNEQFF. As DNA, the CDR3 is TGTGCTAGTGGTTCGACTAGCGTCTCCTACAATGAGCAGTTCTTC.

This chain uses TRBV4-1 with TRBJ2-7; maybe TRBD1 (6 bases). CDR3 length: 18 residues. Per the germline V gene, CDR1 is MGHRA and CDR2 is YSYEKL. V gave up 1 base and J gave up 0 bases, with 19 bases separating them. Here the CDR3 reads CASSQGSLGGTLSYEQYF. The CDR3 DNA reads as TGCGCCAGCAGCCAAGGAAGTTTGGGTGGGACACTCTCCTACGAGCAGTACTTC.

The rearrangement joins TRBV14 to TRBJ2-1; D is undetermined. Germline values: CDR1 SGHDN, CDR2 FVKESK. Between the trimmed V and J ends, which lost 4 bases and 10 bases, there was a span of 17 bases. The CDR3 has 14 residues. The chain's CDR3 is CASSLIAHLEEQFF. DNA of the CDR3: TGTGCCAGCAGCCTCATTGCGCACCTAGAAGAGCAGTTCTTC.

This clone was observed a handful of times. The chain combines TRBV5-4 with TRBJ1-2; perhaps TRBD1 as D (6 bases). The germline CDR1 and CDR2 sequences are SGHNT and YYREEE (reference sequence). Deletions cut 0 bases from V and 8 bases from J, with 11 bases between. The CDR3 runs 13 residues. CDR3 DNA sequence: TGTGCCAGCAGCTTGGAGACAGGTGGGGGCTACACCTTC. Translating gives CASSLETGGGYTF.

The rearrangement joins TRBV30 to TRBJ1-2; 10 nucleotides agree with TRBD1. The V gene end was trimmed by 6 bases and the J gene end by 1 base; junction bases not matched to a gene: 5. Looked up from germline, CDR1 is GTSNPN and CDR2 is SVGIG (reference sequence). This CDR3 contains 14 residues. The CDR3 sequence is CACPGTGDNYGYTF. CDR3 bases: TGTGCCTGCCCCGGGACAGGGGATAACTATGGCTACACCTTC.

CDR3: CASSQGPLGNTIYF. CDR3 in DNA: TGCGCCAGCAGTCAGGGGCCTCTGGGAAACACCATATATTTT. V is TRBV5-1 and J is TRBJ1-3, with TRBD1 as a possible D gene (6 bases). The CDR3 is 14 residues long. CDR1 SGHRS and CDR2 YFSETQ come from the germline V gene. V was shortened by 5 bases and J by 4 bases, with 13 bases between the two germline ends.

This chain links TRBV4-1 with TRBJ2-7; D not certain. Trimming removed 0 bases from V and 0 bases from J, with 9 bases in between. The CDR3 is made up of 15 amino acids. Germline CDR1 is MGHRA and CDR2 is YSYEKL. CDR3 in DNA: TGCGCCAGCAGCCAAGAAGACACGAGCTCCTACGAGCAGTACTTC. The encoded protein is CASSQEDTSSYEQYF.

The chain is built from TRBV5-6 and TRBJ2-7, with D perhaps matching TRBD1 (7 bases). This CDR3 has 15 amino acids. The V and J ends lost 4 bases and 3 bases respectively, with 17 bases between them. Germline CDR1 is SGHDT and CDR2 is YYEEEE. This CDR3 reads CASSLKDRDFYEQYF. The CDR3, as DNA: TGTGCCAGCAGCCTCAAAGACAGGGACTTCTACGAGCAGTACTTC.

The CDR3 region is CASSLGSGGGAGIGGYTF. The DNA of the CDR3 is TGTGCCAGCAGCTTAGGATCGGGAGGGGGCGCCGGCATAGGAGGCTACACCTTC. The rearrangement links TRBV7-9 to TRBJ1-2, with 7 bases aligning to TRBD1. The trim removed 1 base at V and 8 bases at J, leaving 19 bases unmatched. This CDR3 has 18 residues. Germline V CDR1 and CDR2: SEHNR, FQNEAQ (reference sequence).

The CDR3 reads CATSRTGTMNTEAFF. For the CDR3, the DNA is TGTGCCACCAGCAGAACCGGGACAATGAACACTGAAGCTTTCTTT. The J gene is TRBJ1-1, the V gene TRBV15; possible D gene TRBD1, 6 bases. The CDR3 sequence is 15 residues long. Trimming left V 2 bases short and J 0 bases short, with 10 bases between. CDR1 is LNHNV and CDR2 is YYDKDF in the germline V gene (reference sequence).

A few counts support this clone. V usage is TRBV30 and J usage is TRBJ2-3; D possibly corresponds to TRBD1 (7 bases). Germline CDR1 GTSNPN, CDR2 SVGIG (reference sequence). The CDR3 length is 15 residues. Deletions cut 0 bases from V and 1 base from J, with 11 bases between. CDR3 in amino acids: CAWSVGRGGTDTQYF. The DNA of the CDR3 is TGTGCCTGGAGTGTGGGCAGGGGGGGCACAGATACGCAGTATTTT.

The chain recombines TRBV18 with TRBJ1-2; no firm D call. Trimming pared 6 bases from V and 0 bases from J, leaving 17 bases between. The CDR3 has 16 amino acids. The germline CDR1 and CDR2 sequences are KGHSH and LQKENI. The CDR3 region is CASSRLEVRANYGYTF. CDR3 DNA: TGTGCCAGCTCCCGTCTGGAGGTGAGAGCTAACTATGGCTACACCTTC.

In its sample, this clone was seen once. Mismatch with germline at one junction end may stem from a read error. The chain uses TRBV5-1 and TRBJ1-2, with D possibly being TRBD1 (5 bases). The CDR3 runs 14 residues. CDR1 is SGHRS, CDR2 YFSETQ, per germline. CDR3 sequence reads: CASSLEGSDYGHTF. Here the CDR3 DNA reads TGCGCCAGCAGCTTGGAGGGGTCGGACTATGGCCACACCTTC. Together with reference TRBV5-1 and TRBJ1-2, the CDR3 gives the full variable domain: KAGVTQTPRYLIKTRGQQVTLSCSPISGHRSVSWYQQTPGQGLQFLFEYFSETQRNKGNFPGRFSGRQFSNSRSEMNVSTLELGDSALYLCASSLEGSDYGHTFGSGTRLTVV.